This T cell receptor beta chain comes out of a study of cytomegalovirus exposure and HLA in healthy donors. Turning to this clone: Its antigen is undetermined.

Vbeta (60) and Jbeta (13) primers were used in the PCR. The table came from immunoSEQ multiplex PCR; TCRdb's copy has only in-frame clones and leaves some out. Of 200,000 to 250,000 clones in the sample, over 80% are singletons; the top ten hold 4.5% to 6%. General study findings and limits: A later analysis linked a missense DCLRE1C variant to TCR beta V- and J-gene trimming. Presence/absence analysis assumed near-uniform sequencing depth across donors.

All donors participated as healthy donors of bone marrow. The V gene lost 7 bases and the J gene lost 4 bases, with 17 bases spanning the gap. Germline-derived CDR1 and CDR2 are SQVTM and ANQGSEA. There are 14 residues in the CDR3. This chain uses TRBV29-1 with TRBJ1-3, with a tentative D call TRBD1 (6 bases). The sample was PBMCs. The sequence came from a middle-aged woman in good health and CMV-seropositive. DNA for the CDR3: TGCAGCGCCTTACTCACAGGGCTCGGAAACACCATATATTTT. Protein: CSALLTGLGNTIYF. Drawing the rest from reference TRBV29-1 and TRBJ1-3, the complete variable domain is SAVISQKPSRDICQRGTSLTIQCQVDSQVTMMFWYRQQPGQSLTLIATANQGSEATYESGFVIDKFPISRPNLTFSTLTVSNMSPEDSSIYLCSALLTGLGNTIYFGEGSWLTVV.